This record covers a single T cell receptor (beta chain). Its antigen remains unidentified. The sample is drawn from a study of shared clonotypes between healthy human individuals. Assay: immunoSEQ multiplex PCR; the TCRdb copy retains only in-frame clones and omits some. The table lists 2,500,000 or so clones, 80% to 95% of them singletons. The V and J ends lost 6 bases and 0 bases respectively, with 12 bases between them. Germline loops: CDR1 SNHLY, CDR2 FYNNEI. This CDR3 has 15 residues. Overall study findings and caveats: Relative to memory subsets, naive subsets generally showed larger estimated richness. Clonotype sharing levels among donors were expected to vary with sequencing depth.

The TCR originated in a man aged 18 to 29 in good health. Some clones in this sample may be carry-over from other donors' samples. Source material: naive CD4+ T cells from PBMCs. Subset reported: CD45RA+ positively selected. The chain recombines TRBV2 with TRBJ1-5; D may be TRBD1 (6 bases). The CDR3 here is CASRADSNSNQPQHF. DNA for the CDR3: TGTGCCAGCAGGGCGGACAGTAATAGCAATCAGCCCCAGCATTTT.